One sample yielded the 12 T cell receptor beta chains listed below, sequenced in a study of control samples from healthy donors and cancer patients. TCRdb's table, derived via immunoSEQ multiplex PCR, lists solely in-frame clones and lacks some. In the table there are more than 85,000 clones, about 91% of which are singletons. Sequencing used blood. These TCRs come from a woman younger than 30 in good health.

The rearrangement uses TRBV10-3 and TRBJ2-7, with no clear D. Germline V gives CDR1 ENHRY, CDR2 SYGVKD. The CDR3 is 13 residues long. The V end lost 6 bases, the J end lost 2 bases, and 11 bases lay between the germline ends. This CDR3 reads CAISADTTYEQYF. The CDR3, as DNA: TGTGCCATCAGCGCCGACACGACCTACGAGCAGTACTTC.

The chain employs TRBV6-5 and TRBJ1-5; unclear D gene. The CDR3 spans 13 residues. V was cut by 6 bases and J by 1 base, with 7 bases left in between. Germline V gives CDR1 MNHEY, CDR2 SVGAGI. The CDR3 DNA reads TGTGCCAGCAGCCAAGGCAGCAATCAGCCCCAGCATTTT. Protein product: CASSQGSNQPQHF.

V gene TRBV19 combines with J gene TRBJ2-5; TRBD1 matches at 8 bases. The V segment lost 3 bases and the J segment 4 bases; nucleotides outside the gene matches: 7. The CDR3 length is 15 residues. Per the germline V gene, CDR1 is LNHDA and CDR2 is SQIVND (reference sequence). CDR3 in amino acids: CASSMGDRSGETQYF. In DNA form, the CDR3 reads TGTGCCAGTAGTATGGGGGACAGGTCGGGAGAGACCCAGTACTTC.

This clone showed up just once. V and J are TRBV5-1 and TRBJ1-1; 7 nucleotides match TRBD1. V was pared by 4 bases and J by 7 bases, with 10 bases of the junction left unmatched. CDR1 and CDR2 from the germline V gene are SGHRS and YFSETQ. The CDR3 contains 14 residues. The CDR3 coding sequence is TGCGCCAGCAGCACCACAGGGGTCGTAAGTGAAGCTTTCTTT. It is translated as CASSTTGVVSEAFF.

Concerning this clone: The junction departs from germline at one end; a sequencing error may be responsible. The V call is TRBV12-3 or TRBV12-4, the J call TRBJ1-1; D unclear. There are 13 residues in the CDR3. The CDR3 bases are TGTGCCAGCAGTTTGTATGGGAACTCTGAAGCTTTCTTT. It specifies CASSLYGNSEAFF.

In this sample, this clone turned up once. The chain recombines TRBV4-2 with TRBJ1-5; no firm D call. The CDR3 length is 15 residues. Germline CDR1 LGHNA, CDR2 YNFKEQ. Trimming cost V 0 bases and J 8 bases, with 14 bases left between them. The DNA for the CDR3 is TGTGCCAGCAGCCAAGAGAAAGGGCCCTTTAAGCCCCAGCATTTT. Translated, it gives CASSQEKGPFKPQHF.

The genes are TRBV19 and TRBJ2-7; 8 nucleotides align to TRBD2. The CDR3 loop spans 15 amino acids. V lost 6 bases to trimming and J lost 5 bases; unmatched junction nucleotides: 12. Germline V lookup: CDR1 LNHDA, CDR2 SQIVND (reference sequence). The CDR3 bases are TGTGCCAGTAGCCTTACTCCCGGGACTAGGCACGAGCAGTACTTC. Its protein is CASSLTPGTRHEQYF.

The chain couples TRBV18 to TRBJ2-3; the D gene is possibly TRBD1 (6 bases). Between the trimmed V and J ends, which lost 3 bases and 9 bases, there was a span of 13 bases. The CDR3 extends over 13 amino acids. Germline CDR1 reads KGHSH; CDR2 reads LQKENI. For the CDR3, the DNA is TGTGCCAGCTCACCTCCCGGGACACTGACGCAGTATTTT. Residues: CASSPPGTLTQYF.

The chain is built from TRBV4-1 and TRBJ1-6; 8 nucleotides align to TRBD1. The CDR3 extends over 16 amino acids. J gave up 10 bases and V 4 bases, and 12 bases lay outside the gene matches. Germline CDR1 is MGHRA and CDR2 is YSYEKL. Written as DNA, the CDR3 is TGCGCCAGCAGCCTCATCCCCCCAGGGGGCCAATCACCCCTCCACTTT. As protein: CASSLIPPGGQSPLHF.

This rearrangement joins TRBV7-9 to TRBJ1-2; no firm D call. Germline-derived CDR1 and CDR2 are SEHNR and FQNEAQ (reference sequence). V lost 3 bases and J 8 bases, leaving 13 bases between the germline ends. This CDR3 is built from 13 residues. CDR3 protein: CASSFETTTGYTF. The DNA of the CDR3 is TGTGCCAGCAGCTTCGAAACTACAACAGGCTACACCTTC. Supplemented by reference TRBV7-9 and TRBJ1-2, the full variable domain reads DTGVSQNPRHKITKRGQNVTFRCDPISEHNRLYWYRQTLGQGPEFLTYFQNEAQLEKSRLLSDRFSAERPKGSFSTLEIQRTEQGDSAMYLCASSFETTTGYTFGSGTRLTVV.

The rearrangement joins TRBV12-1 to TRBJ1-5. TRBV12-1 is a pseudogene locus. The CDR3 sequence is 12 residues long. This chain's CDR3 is CASSFGNQPQHF. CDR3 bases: TGTGCCAGCAGCTTTGGAAATCAGCCCCAGCATTTT.

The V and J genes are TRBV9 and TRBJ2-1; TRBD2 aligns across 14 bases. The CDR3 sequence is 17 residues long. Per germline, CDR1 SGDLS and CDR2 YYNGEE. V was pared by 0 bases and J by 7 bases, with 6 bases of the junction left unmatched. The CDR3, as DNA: TGTGCCAGCAGCGTAGCCGCGGGACTAGCGGGAGTTAATGAGCAGTTCTTC. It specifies CASSVAAGLAGVNEQFF. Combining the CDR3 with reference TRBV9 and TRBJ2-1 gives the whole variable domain DSGVTQTPKHLITATGQRVTLRCSPRSGDLSVYWYQQSLDQGLQFLIQYYNGEERAKGNILERFSAQQFPDLHSELNLSSLELGDSALYFCASSVAAGLAGVNEQFFGPGTRLTVL.